This TCR beta chain was identified during a study of blood T cell repertoires in COVID-19. Turning to the study itself: Whether acute or convalescent, the COVID-19 samples came from the United States, Italy and Spain. Sources were T cells, B-cell-depleted T cells, or PBMCs; the material itself was cDNA or gDNA.

The CDR3 sequence is 14 residues long. The germline V gene encodes CDR1 SGDLS and CDR2 YYNGEE. The ends were cut back, 3 bases at V and 5 bases at J, with 15 bases in the middle. Per the original data handling: Reference gene primer amplification in the assay estimated nucleated cell counts. Assay used: immunoSEQ multiplex PCR; TCRdb lists only in-frame clones, some missing. From that table come the V and J calls and clone size; the DNA was used to work out D and trimming. The sample shows over 25,000 clones, 85% to 90% of them seen only once. The receptor was derived from a human donor with active COVID-19. The donor label of this sample is uncertain. The sequenced sample consisted of peripheral blood. V is TRBV9 and J is TRBJ2-7, with D perhaps TRBD1 (6 bases). The CDR3 bases are TGTGCCAGCAGCGCTTCAGGGGCGTGGAACGAGCAGTACTTC. It specifies CASSASGAWNEQYF.